This T cell receptor (beta chain) was sequenced during a study of early T cells in non-severe SARS-CoV-2 infection. Turning to the study itself: Chains from this unsorted whole-blood bulk RNA could not be paired. Points from the study as a whole: A preference for anti-spike CD8 responses marked VDJdb matching, which missed private and CD4 specificities.

The CDR3 is 11 residues long. With 0 bases removed from V and 12 bases from J, the gap between germline ends came to 9 bases. CDR1 LGHDT and CDR2 YNNKEL come from the germline V gene (reference sequence). Individual cDNA molecules each received unique molecular identifiers attached to them. Via MiXCR, TCRdb re-called the 5' RACE reads, giving one row per CDR3 protein. The data contain some 70,000 distinct CDR3 sequences, about 9.4% of them seen just once; the ten biggest clones take up 5.9%. This clonotype turned up a few times. Its antigen remains unidentified. V is TRBV3-1 and J is TRBJ2-7; possibly TRBD2 for D (6 bases). The TCR originated in an adult who was a healthcare worker with PCR-confirmed SARS-CoV-2 infection or an uninfected control (not recorded which). Sequenced: whole blood. The CDR3 protein is CASSQEGGAYF. CDR3 bases: TGTGCCAGCAGCCAAGAAGGAGGGGCGTACTTC.